Below, 9 T cell receptor beta chains from the same sample are listed, as sequenced in a study of T cells in Graves' hyperthyroidism and ophthalmopathy. The source material, RNA transcripts, was used to amplify TCR beta CDR3 regions. The HTBI set primed first-round TCR CDR3 RT-PCR. A single record per CDR3 protein comes from TCRdb applying MiXCR to the multiplex PCR reads. The sample includes about 840,000 distinct CDR3 sequences, 38% of them seen just once. The sample consisted of blood. The receptor set was obtained from a man younger than 35 with Graves' hyperthyroidism.

This clonotype was observed at least ten times. This chain connects TRBV29-1 to TRBJ2-7, with D possibly matching TRBD2 (6 bases). Germline V gives CDR1 SQVTM, CDR2 ANQGSEA. The CDR3 contains 13 residues. V shed 0 bases and J shed 4 bases, with 10 bases lying between them. The CDR3 sequence: CSVEDGGRYEQYF. For the CDR3, the DNA is TGCAGCGTTGAAGACGGGGGACGGTACGAGCAGTACTTC.

This clonotype was counted at least ten times. V is TRBV19 and J is TRBJ1-1; D is uncertain. Between the trimmed V and J ends, which lost 3 bases and 7 bases, there was a span of 12 bases. CDR3 length: 13 residues. Per germline, CDR1 LNHDA and CDR2 SQIVND (reference sequence). Here the CDR3 DNA reads TGTGCCAGTAGTATTCAGAACGGAGGTGAAGCTTTCTTT. It yields the protein CASSIQNGGEAFF.

This clonotype has more than one count but fewer than ten. The chain recombines TRBV19 with TRBJ2-7, with a tentative D call TRBD1 (6 bases). The V gene's germline CDR1 is LNHDA and CDR2 SQIVND (reference sequence). The CDR3 is 14 residues long. V was pared by 2 bases and J by 2 bases, with 10 bases between. The CDR3 bases are TGTGCCAGTAGTATAAACGCAGGGGCCTACGAGCAGTACTTC. It encodes CASSINAGAYEQYF.

This clonotype occurred many times. The J gene is TRBJ2-5, the V gene TRBV28; D uncertain. The CDR3 extends over 13 amino acids. Trimming left V 3 bases short and J 0 bases short, with 5 bases between. Germline V gene lookup returns CDR1 MDHEN and CDR2 SYDVKM. The chain's CDR3 is CASSFAYQETQYF. The CDR3 DNA reads as TGTGCCAGCAGTTTTGCGTACCAAGAGACCCAGTACTTC.

This clonotype was detected only a few times. J is TRBJ1-1 and V is TRBV19; no clear D. The V end lost 5 bases, the J end lost 1 base, and 11 bases lay between the germline ends. Germline values: CDR1 LNHDA, CDR2 SQIVND (reference sequence). There are 14 residues in the CDR3. The chain's CDR3 is CASSHPVGNTEAFF. The CDR3 region has the DNA TGTGCCAGTAGTCACCCGGTGGGGAACACTGAAGCTTTCTTT. Based on the CDR3 plus reference TRBV19 and TRBJ1-1, the full variable domain is DGGITQSPKYLFRKEGQNVTLSCEQNLNHDAMYWYRQDPGQGLRLIYYSQIVNDFQKGDIAEGYSVSREKKESFPLTVTSAQKNPTAFYLCASSHPVGNTEAFFGQGTRLTVV.

This rearrangement joins TRBV29-1 to TRBJ1-1, with TRBD1 matching over 9 bases. This CDR3 is 14 amino acids long. Germline V CDR1 and CDR2: SQVTM, ANQGSEA. The trim removed 5 bases at V and 10 bases at J, leaving 14 bases unmatched. The CDR3 DNA reads as TGCAGCGTTAAGGGGGACAGGGTGAGTAAAGTAGCTTTCTTT. This gives the protein CSVKGDRVSKVAFF.

This chain links TRBV7-9 with TRBJ2-5, with unresolved D. V was trimmed by 1 base and J by 3 bases, leaving 9 bases between them. The CDR3 runs to 14 residues. CDR1 is SEHNR and CDR2 is FQNEAQ in the germline V gene (reference sequence). The CDR3 nucleotides are TGTGCCAGCAGCTTAGATGCGGTGGAAGAGACCCAGTACTTC. Its translation is CASSLDAVEETQYF.

This chain joins TRBV7-3 and TRBJ1-3; D gene uncertain. The V gene lost 6 bases and the J gene lost 6 bases, with 12 bases spanning the gap. The CDR3 extends over 13 amino acids. Germline CDR1 and CDR2: SGHTA and FQGTGA. The CDR3 spells CASRLLHVNTIYF. The CDR3 DNA reads TGTGCCAGCAGGCTTCTGCATGTAAACACCATATATTTT.

This chain uses TRBV7-6 with TRBJ2-7; TRBD2 aligns across 8 bases. CDR1 is SGHVS, CDR2 FNYEAQ, per germline. V trimming: 6 bases; J trimming: 5 bases; junction bases outside the gene matches: 9. The CDR3 runs to 14 residues. The CDR3 sequence: CASRGGGSRDEQYF. As DNA, the CDR3 is TGTGCCAGCAGGGGCGGGGGGAGCCGGGACGAGCAGTACTTC.